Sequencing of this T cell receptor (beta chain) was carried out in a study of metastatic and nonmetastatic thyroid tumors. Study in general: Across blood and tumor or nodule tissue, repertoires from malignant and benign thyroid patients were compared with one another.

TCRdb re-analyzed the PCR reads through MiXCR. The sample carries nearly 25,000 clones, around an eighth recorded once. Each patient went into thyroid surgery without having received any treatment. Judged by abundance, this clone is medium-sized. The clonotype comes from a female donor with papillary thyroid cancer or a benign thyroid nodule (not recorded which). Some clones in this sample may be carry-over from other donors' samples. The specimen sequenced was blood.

CDR3: CASSHGGQFYEQYF. The CDR3 DNA follows: TGTGCCAGCAGTCACGGGGGACAGTTCTACGAGCAGTACTTC. This chain links TRBV27 with TRBJ2-7, with D possibly TRBD1 on 7 matching bases. The V end lost 5 bases, the J end lost 3 bases, and 14 bases lay between the germline ends. The germline gives CDR1 MNHEY, CDR2 SMNVEV (reference sequence). The CDR3 loop spans 14 amino acids.